This section outlines one T cell receptor (beta chain) sequence together with its context. What it binds is not known. This sample is part of a study of Graves' ophthalmopathy and Graves' hyperthyroidism. In the study overall: Hyperthyroidism was considered stable when no ophthalmopathy appeared within 18 months of follow-up. Study conclusions and caveats: The model forecast ophthalmopathy progression, reaching roughly 70% sensitivity and 72% to 80% specificity. Most clonotypes expanded in thyroid above 0.001 frequency were present in blood too.

Pregnancy or lactation, uncontrolled infections and other autoimmune diseases were grounds for excluding patients. Germline V gives CDR1 SGHRS, CDR2 YFSETQ. Trimming at V came to 4 bases and at J to 5 bases, leaving 8 bases not matched to a gene. The CDR3 runs to 15 residues. RNA transcripts yielded amplified TCR beta CDR3 regions. Second-round multiplex PCR came after first-round RT-PCR with HTBI primers. TCRdb ran MiXCR on the multiplex PCR reads and lists one entry per CDR3 protein. Among 900,000 to 1,200,000 distinct CDR3 sequences listed, about two fifths were seen once. Sequencing was carried out using peripheral blood or thyroid tissue (not recorded which). The chain has TRBV5-1 and TRBJ1-4; 7 bases match TRBD1. The TCR originated in an adult man with Graves' hyperthyroidism. CDR3 residues: CASSTSGTVNEKLFF. The CDR3 DNA reads as TGCGCCAGCAGCACATCCGGGACAGTAAATGAAAAACTGTTTTTT.